The 4 T cell receptor beta chains given below trace back to one sample, sequenced in a study of CD8+ T cells in alopecia areata. RNA was extracted and reverse transcribed into cDNA as the sequencing template. Using immunoSEQ multiplex PCR, the repertoire was profiled, and TCRdb retains in-frame clones only, with some absent. The repertoire has about 200,000 clones, around three fifths of them found once; the top ten carry 0.45%. The sequencing used CD4+ T cells sorted from blood, collected at week 0. The receptors stem from a human donor with alopecia areata.

V usage is TRBV4-1 and J usage is TRBJ1-2, with TRBD1 matching 10 bases. Germline V lookup: CDR1 MGHRA, CDR2 YSYEKL. The CDR3 runs 16 residues. The V gene end was trimmed by 1 base and the J gene end by 7 bases; junction bases not matched to a gene: 9. The CDR3 spells CASSQAGSRDRGGYTF. The DNA for the CDR3 is TGCGCCAGCAGCCAAGCAGGGTCCCGGGACAGGGGTGGCTACACCTTC.

This chain links TRBV25-1 with TRBJ1-1; D remains unclear. The CDR3 runs to 13 residues. Trimming stripped 6 bases from V and 0 bases from J, with 8 bases between. CDR1 and CDR2 from the germline V gene are MGHDK and SYGVNS. CDR3 nucleotides: TGTGCCAGCAGGGGCAGATTGAACACTGAAGCTTTCTTT. Its translation: CASRGRLNTEAFF.

To note about this clone: Distinct nucleotide sequences in the sample also encode this CDR3. V usage is TRBV7-2 and J usage is TRBJ2-1, with 7 nucleotides matching TRBD1. Germline CDR1 and CDR2: SGHTA and FQGNSA. The CDR3 sequence is 15 residues long. V trimming: 0 bases; J trimming: 2 bases; junction bases outside the gene matches: 1. The DNA of the CDR3 is TGTGCCAGCAGCTTAGCAGGGGGCCCCTACAATGAGCAGTTCTTC. Protein product: CASSLAGGPYNEQFF.

The V call is TRBV12-5, the J call TRBJ2-3, with 7 bases that match TRBD2. This CDR3 spans 12 amino acids. Losses at the gene ends were 9 bases for V and 0 bases for J; bases not matched to a gene: 0. Germline CDR1 LGHNT, CDR2 FRNRAP. The CDR3 DNA reads TGTGCTAGCGGGGGGAGCACAGATACGCAGTATTTT. Protein sequence: CASGGSTDTQYF.